This TCR beta chain stems from a study of cytomegalovirus exposure and HLA in healthy donors. Broader study findings: As a later analysis showed, a missense DCLRE1C variant was linked to trimming of TCR beta V- and J-genes. Cytomegalovirus association was listed for 164 TCR beta chains. In vitro, a few CMV-associated chains proved specific for CMV antigens. Certain indistinguishable V segments, among them TRBV6-2 and TRBV6-3, were excluded.

V dropped 4 bases and J dropped 1; count of bases not matched to a gene: 7. This CDR3 has 15 residues. Per germline, CDR1 MGHRA and CDR2 YSYEKL. With respect to this clone: Its antigen remains unidentified.

Amplification used 60 Vbeta primers and 13 Jbeta primers. The method was immunoSEQ multiplex PCR; TCRdb's version includes in-frame clones alone and lacks a portion of them. The sample has some 150,000 clones; 75% to 90% are singletons. Specimen: PBMCs. The V call is TRBV4-1, the J call TRBJ2-7; TRBD1 agrees at 7 bases. The sequence derives from a woman in her forties or fifties in good health and CMV-seropositive. CDR3 sequence: CASSPGQLSSYEQYF. The DNA of the CDR3 is TGCGCCAGCAGCCCGGGACAGCTTTCTTCCTACGAGCAGTACTTC.